This T cell receptor beta chain was found in a study of identical twins. Whole-study findings and limits: Models, which agreed with sharing between unrelated individuals, nonetheless underestimated the out-of-frame TCR alpha sharing seen in monozygotic twins.

Concerning this clonotype: What it recognizes is unknown.

TCRdb analysed the 5' RACE reads with MiXCR anew, one entry per CDR3 protein. The sample gives about 250,000 distinct CDR3 sequences, about 8.3% of which show up once; 3% is in the top ten. Germline trimming cut 6 bases from V and 10 bases from J; bases unmatched to any gene: 4. There are 13 residues in the CDR3. These sequences were also reported in another study, on yellow fever vaccine responses in identical twins.

Material: CD8+ T cells sorted from blood. This chain joins TRBV12-3 or TRBV12-4 and TRBJ2-1; 12 nucleotides agree with TRBD1. The sequence was collected from a woman aged 18 to 35 in good health. In DNA form, the CDR3 reads TGTGCCAGCAGGGGACAGGGGGCTGGAGAGCAGTTCTTC. Residues: CASRGQGAGEQFF.